This TCR beta chain is drawn from a study of technical replicates of blood from a few donors. The protocol was immunoSEQ multiplex PCR, while the TCRdb copy is restricted to in-frame clones and leaves out a portion. The repertoire holds more than 65,000 clones, with roughly 96% as singletons. The V gene's germline CDR1 is SGHTA and CDR2 FQGTGA. Trimming took 4 bases from V and 5 from J, leaving 13 bases between them. CDR3 size: 14 residues. The chain couples TRBV7-3 to TRBJ2-3, with D perhaps TRBD1 (6 bases). The TCR was taken from a human donor in good health. The specimen was T cells isolated from PBMCs. CDR3 nucleotides: TGTGCCAGCAGCTCGCGACAGGTCGGAGATACGCAGTATTTT. Residues: CASSSRQVGDTQYF.